These 16 T cell receptor beta chains share one sample of origin, sequenced in a study of cytomegalovirus exposure and HLA in healthy donors. Primers: 60 Vbeta forward and 13 Jbeta reverse. Only in-frame clones appear in the TCRdb table, and some are missing; sequencing was by immunoSEQ multiplex PCR. The repertoire has 100,000 to 120,000 clones, 80% of them found once; the top ten carry about 3.2%. The sample taken for sequencing was PBMCs. The receptor source for this set is a woman aged 55-69 years in good health and CMV-seropositive.

V usage is TRBV19 and J usage is TRBJ1-2; D ambiguous. The V and J ends lost 8 bases and 6 bases respectively, with 16 bases between them. The CDR3 length is 13 residues. Germline V lookup: CDR1 LNHDA, CDR2 SQIVND (reference sequence). CDR3 in amino acids: CASSTRAYDGYTF. The DNA of the CDR3 is TGTGCCAGTTCAACTAGGGCTTACGATGGCTACACCTTC. The whole variable domain, filled in from reference TRBV19 and TRBJ1-2, reads DGGITQSPKYLFRKEGQNVTLSCEQNLNHDAMYWYRQDPGQGLRLIYYSQIVNDFQKGDIAEGYSVSREKKESFPLTVTSAQKNPTAFYLCASSTRAYDGYTFGSGTRLTVV.

This chain links TRBV28 with TRBJ2-2; maybe TRBD1 (6 bases). This CDR3 is built from 15 residues. Germline CDR1 and CDR2: MDHEN and SYDVKM. V was shortened by 2 bases and J by 6 bases, with 13 bases between the two germline ends. The CDR3 protein is CASSLPTEGAGELFF. Here the CDR3 DNA reads TGTGCCAGCAGTTTACCGACAGAGGGGGCCGGGGAGCTGTTTTTT. The complete variable domain, with remaining parts taken from reference TRBV28 and TRBJ2-2, reads DVKVTQSSRYLVKRTGEKVFLECVQDMDHENMFWYRQDPGLGLRLIYFSYDVKMKEKGDIPEGYSVSREKKERFSLILESASTNQTSMYLCASSLPTEGAGELFFGEGSRLTVL.

This clone was seen a single time. The V and J genes are TRBV21-1 and TRBJ2-7; TRBD2 was called by the table and not checked on the DNA. TRBV21-1 is designated a pseudogene. The CDR3 has 15 residues. In DNA, the CDR3 is TGTGCCAGCAGCAAAGCGCGGTCAGCAAAATACGAGCAGTACTTC. As protein: CASSKARSAKYEQYF.

This clone was detected once. The V gene is TRBV9, the J gene TRBJ2-1; 7 bases line up with TRBD2. The CDR3 is made up of 15 amino acids. Per germline, CDR1 SGDLS and CDR2 YYNGEE. The V segment lost 2 bases and the J segment 4 bases; nucleotides outside the gene matches: 6. CDR3 sequence (DNA): TGTGCCAGCAGCGTTGTGCCTAGCGGATACAATGAGCAGTTCTTC. It is translated as CASSVVPSGYNEQFF.

The rearrangement links TRBV5-1 to TRBJ2-5, with 9 bases aligning to TRBD2. Per germline, CDR1 SGHRS and CDR2 YFSETQ. The V gene end was trimmed by 0 bases and the J gene end by 1 base; junction bases not matched to a gene: 7. This CDR3 comprises 17 residues. For the CDR3, the DNA is TGCGCCAGCAGCTTGGCTCCTAGCGGGATCCTCCAAGAGACCCAGTACTTC. It yields the protein CASSLAPSGILQETQYF.

This chain connects TRBV27 to TRBJ1-2; tentatively, D is TRBD1 (5 bases). Per the germline V gene, CDR1 is MNHEY and CDR2 is SMNVEV (reference sequence). The CDR3 contains 14 residues. V lost 1 base and J lost 4, with 10 bases in between. The chain's CDR3 is CASSLLGGVYGYTF. The CDR3 nucleotides are TGTGCCAGCAGTTTATTGGGGGGGGTCTATGGCTACACCTTC.

This chain links TRBV5-4 with TRBJ1-2, with 7 nucleotides matching TRBD1. The CDR3 totals 13 residues. J lost 3 bases, V lost 4 bases, and 3 bases had no gene match. Germline V gene data show CDR1 as SGHNT and CDR2 as YYREEE (reference sequence). The CDR3 bases are TGTGCCAGCAGCCGAGACAGGGACTATGGCTACACCTTC. It is translated as CASSRDRDYGYTF.

This clone was observed a handful of times. V usage is TRBV4-1 and J usage is TRBJ2-7, with 14 bases fitting TRBD2. V shed 3 bases and J 3 bases; nucleotides not matched to a gene: 4. Per germline, CDR1 MGHRA and CDR2 YSYEKL. This CDR3 contains 16 residues. The CDR3 sequence is CASSQGLAGELYEQYF. CDR3 nucleotides: TGCGCCAGCAGCCAGGGACTAGCGGGAGAACTCTACGAGCAGTACTTC.

The chain recombines TRBV11-3 with TRBJ1-1; tentatively, D is TRBD1 (6 bases). CDR3 length: 13 residues. The V and J ends lost 4 bases and 4 bases respectively, with 10 bases between them. The germline V gene has CDR1 SGHNT and CDR2 YENEEA. CDR3 sequence: CASSSTRGTEAFF. CDR3 bases: TGTGCCAGCAGCTCCACCAGGGGCACTGAAGCTTTCTTT.

V usage is TRBV5-1 and J usage is TRBJ1-3, with D unresolved. CDR3 size: 15 residues. Germline lookup yields CDR1 SGHRS and CDR2 YFSETQ. Trimming took off 0 bases at V and 0 bases at J, with 7 bases between the two ends. The CDR3 nucleotides are TGCGCCAGCAGCTTGGAACAGTCCTCTGGAAACACCATATATTTT. Amino acids: CASSLEQSSGNTIYF.

The genes are TRBV28 and TRBJ1-1; D unresolved. Germline loops: CDR1 MDHEN, CDR2 SYDVKM. V gave up 8 bases and J gave up 6 bases, with 13 bases separating them. CDR3 size: 12 residues. The CDR3 reads CASWARAAEAFF. For the CDR3, the DNA is TGTGCCAGCTGGGCGAGGGCTGCTGAAGCTTTCTTT.

This chain joins TRBV29-1 and TRBJ1-5, with D tentatively TRBD1 (6 bases). The CDR3 covers 13 residues. V was pared by 4 bases and J by 6 bases, with 13 bases between. Per germline, CDR1 SQVTM and CDR2 ANQGSEA. CDR3 in DNA: TGCAGCGTTGGGTCAGGGGCGGCTCAGCCCCAGCATTTT. It is translated as CSVGSGAAQPQHF.

The J gene is TRBJ2-7, the V gene TRBV27; D may be TRBD2 (5 bases). The length of the CDR3 is 14 residues. Deletions cut 6 bases from V and 6 bases from J, with 18 bases between. The V gene's germline CDR1 is MNHEY and CDR2 SMNVEV (reference sequence). The CDR3 region is CASSPRLTPPEQYF. In nucleotides, the CDR3 is TGTGCCAGCAGCCCCAGACTAACCCCTCCCGAGCAGTACTTC.

The J gene is TRBJ2-5, the V gene TRBV7-9; TRBD2 matches at 7 bases. Germline-derived CDR1 and CDR2 are SEHNR and FQNEAQ (reference sequence). The ends lost 0 bases at V and 5 bases at J; junction bases unmatched: 6. The CDR3 extends over 15 amino acids. The CDR3 coding sequence is TGTGCCAGCAGCTTAGCGGGAGGGCCAATGGAGACCCAGTACTTC. Encoded protein: CASSLAGGPMETQYF.

The genes are TRBV7-3 and TRBJ2-3; D is unclear. Germline loops: CDR1 SGHTA, CDR2 FQGTGA. Trimming shortened V by 5 bases and J by 6 bases, and 9 bases separated the two germline ends. CDR3 length: 12 amino acids. The CDR3 reads CASSLDQDTQYF. Here the CDR3 DNA reads TGTGCCAGCAGCCTAGATCAGGATACGCAGTATTTT.

The CDR3 DNA sequence: TGTGCCAGCAGCTTAGAGCTAGAGGGAGACTATGGCTACACCTTC. Protein sequence: CASSLELEGDYGYTF. The V gene is TRBV7-9, the J gene TRBJ1-2, with no clear D. Per germline, CDR1 SEHNR and CDR2 FQNEAQ (reference sequence). The V and J ends lost 1 base and 3 bases respectively, with 12 bases between them. CDR3 size: 15 residues.